This T cell receptor beta chain was captured by sequencing in a study of cytomegalovirus exposure and HLA in healthy donors. It was with 60 Vbeta and 13 Jbeta primers that the PCR ran. Clones were read by immunoSEQ multiplex PCR, and TCRdb kept only the in-frame ones, dropping some. The sample shows 120,000 or so clones, 80% of them seen only once. The CDR3 consists of 14 residues. Between the trimmed V and J ends, which lost 7 bases and 5 bases, there was a span of 17 bases. Germline V CDR1 and CDR2: SNHLY, FYNNEI. This rearrangement joins TRBV2 to TRBJ1-1, with D unclear. The specimen sequenced was PBMCs. This TCR was sampled from a male donor in good health and CMV-seronegative. The CDR3 loop reads CASITTVRGTEAFF. The CDR3 bases are TGTGCCAGCATCACGACTGTCAGAGGTACTGAAGCTTTCTTT.